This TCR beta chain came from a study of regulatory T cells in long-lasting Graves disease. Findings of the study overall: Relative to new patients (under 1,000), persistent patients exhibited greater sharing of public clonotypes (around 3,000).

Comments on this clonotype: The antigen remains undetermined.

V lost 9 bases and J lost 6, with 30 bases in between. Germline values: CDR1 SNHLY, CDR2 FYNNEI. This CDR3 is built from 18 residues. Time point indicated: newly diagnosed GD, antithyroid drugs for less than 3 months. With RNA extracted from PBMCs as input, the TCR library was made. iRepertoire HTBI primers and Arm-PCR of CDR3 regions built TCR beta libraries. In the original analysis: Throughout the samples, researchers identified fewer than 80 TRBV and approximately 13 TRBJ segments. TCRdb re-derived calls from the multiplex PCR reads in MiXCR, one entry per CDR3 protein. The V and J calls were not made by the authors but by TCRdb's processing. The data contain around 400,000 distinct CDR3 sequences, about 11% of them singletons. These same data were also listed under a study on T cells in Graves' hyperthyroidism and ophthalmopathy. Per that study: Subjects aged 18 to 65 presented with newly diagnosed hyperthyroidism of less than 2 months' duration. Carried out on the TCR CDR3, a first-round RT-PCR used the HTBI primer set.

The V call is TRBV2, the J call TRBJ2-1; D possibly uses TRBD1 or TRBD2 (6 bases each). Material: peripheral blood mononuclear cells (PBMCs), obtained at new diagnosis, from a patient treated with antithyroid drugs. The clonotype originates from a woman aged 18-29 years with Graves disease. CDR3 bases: TGTGCCAGGTCCCGGGGGCTGTTTAGCGGCGTAAGAGCCAATGAGCAGTTCTTC. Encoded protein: CARSRGLFSGVRANEQFF.